These 8 T cell receptor beta chains were sequenced from one sample in a study of early T cells in non-severe SARS-CoV-2 infection. TCRdb passed the 5' RACE reads through MiXCR, listing each CDR3 protein once. The sample holds about 44,000 distinct CDR3 sequences, 20% to 25% seen once. The input for sequencing was whole blood, taken at baseline. These receptors were taken from an adult who was a healthcare worker with PCR-confirmed SARS-CoV-2 infection or an uninfected control (not recorded which).

This clonotype was detected a few times. V gene TRBV20-1 combines with J gene TRBJ2-1, with 8 bases matching TRBD1. This CDR3 region has 16 residues. The V gene's germline CDR1 is DFQATT and CDR2 SNEGSKA (reference sequence). With V trimmed by 1 base and J by 5 bases, 10 bases remained unmatched. The CDR3 reads CSARGFLGQGNNEQFF. The CDR3 DNA reads TGCAGTGCTAGAGGCTTTCTTGGACAGGGTAACAATGAGCAGTTCTTC.

By its share, this clonotype is medium-sized (0.01 to 0.1%). This chain joins TRBV29-1 and TRBJ2-7; either TRBD1 or TRBD2 may supply D (6 bases each). Per germline, CDR1 SQVTM and CDR2 ANQGSEA. The CDR3 is 17 residues long. V shed 0 bases and J shed 7 bases, with 25 bases lying between them. The CDR3 sequence is CSVEEEGDTRQVGEQYF. Written as DNA, the CDR3 is TGCAGCGTTGAAGAGGAGGGTGACACCCGACAGGTGGGGGAGCAGTACTTC.

This chain connects TRBV6-6 to TRBJ1-4; D ambiguous. CDR3 length equals 18 residues. Trimming removed 4 bases from V and 7 bases from J, with 25 bases in between. CDR1 is MNHNY and CDR2 is SVGAGI in the germline V gene (reference sequence). CDR3 bases: TGTGCCAGCAGTTTCAGGCCGGGTCTAGCCGCTTTTAGTGAAAAACTGTTTTTT. Its translation: CASSFRPGLAAFSEKLFF.

The rearrangement links TRBV6-1 to TRBJ1-5, with a tentative D call TRBD1 (6 bases). Per the germline V gene, CDR1 is MNHNS and CDR2 is SASEGT. V was pared by 5 bases and J by 0 bases, with 11 bases between. The CDR3 sequence is 15 residues long. CDR3 region: CASSTQGYSNQPQHF. Here the CDR3 DNA reads TGTGCCAGCAGTACCCAGGGGTATAGCAATCAGCCCCAGCATTTT.

In nucleotides, the CDR3 is TGCAGCGTCGGTTCCGGGACAGGGGTCTACGAGCAGTACTTC. This gives the protein CSVGSGTGVYEQYF. The genes are TRBV29-1 and TRBJ2-7; 10 bases agree with TRBD1. Unmatched junction bases numbered 8, after V lost 6 bases and J lost 3 bases. The CDR3 consists of 14 residues. The germline gives CDR1 SQVTM, CDR2 ANQGSEA.

This chain joins TRBV5-1 and TRBJ1-5; D is possibly TRBD1 (5 bases). V lost 4 bases, J lost 7 bases, and 12 bases lay in between. The CDR3 is 13 amino acids. Germline V gives CDR1 SGHRS, CDR2 YFSETQ. CDR3: CASSRGPEQPQHF. The DNA of the CDR3 is TGCGCCAGCAGCCGGGGACCCGAACAGCCCCAGCATTTT.

The V call is TRBV7-8, the J call TRBJ2-5; a possible D gene is TRBD1 (6 bases). Trimming removed 7 bases at V and 1 base at J, with 22 bases between. Germline V lookup: CDR1 SGHVS, CDR2 FQNEAQ. The CDR3 extends over 17 amino acids. Written as DNA, the CDR3 is TGTGCCAGCATCCCTTACCTCACAGGGCGGGTCCAAGAGACCCAGTACTTC. Amino acids: CASIPYLTGRVQETQYF.

This rearrangement joins TRBV4-2 to TRBJ2-1; a weak D match, TRBD1 (5 bases). The CDR3 covers 12 residues. V was clipped by 1 base and J by 12 bases, with 10 bases between them. Germline lookup yields CDR1 LGHNA and CDR2 YNFKEQ. The CDR3 reads CASSQAQVGQFF. The DNA for the CDR3 is TGTGCCAGCAGCCAAGCACAGGTCGGGCAGTTCTTC.